The present TCR beta chain was sequenced within a study of T cells in Graves' hyperthyroidism and ophthalmopathy. The CDR3 totals 13 residues. V was clipped by 5 bases and J by 2 bases, with 9 bases between them. The patients, who ranged from 18 to 65 in age, presented with newly diagnosed hyperthyroidism lasting under 2 months. The PBMCs studied were ones that came from roughly 9.4 ml fresh peripheral blood. General study findings and limits: A median around 6.4 months before onset, the model predicted ophthalmopathy.

This clonotype came up many times. The antigen is undetermined. Amplification of TCR beta CDR3 regions used RNA as the template. First-round RT-PCR with HTBI primers amplified the TCR CDR3 region. TCRdb recomputed calls from the multiplex PCR reads with MiXCR, one row per CDR3 protein. The profile covers 500,000 to 550,000 distinct CDR3 sequences, with less than 25% appearing a single time and about 30% taken by the ten largest. The chain recombines TRBV12-3 or TRBV12-4 with TRBJ1-2; D remains ambiguous. The TCR sequence derives from a man aged 18-30 years with Graves' hyperthyroidism. Sample: blood. The CDR3 region is CASSQKANYGYTF. Written as DNA, the CDR3 is TGTGCCAGCAGTCAGAAGGCCAACTATGGCTACACCTTC.